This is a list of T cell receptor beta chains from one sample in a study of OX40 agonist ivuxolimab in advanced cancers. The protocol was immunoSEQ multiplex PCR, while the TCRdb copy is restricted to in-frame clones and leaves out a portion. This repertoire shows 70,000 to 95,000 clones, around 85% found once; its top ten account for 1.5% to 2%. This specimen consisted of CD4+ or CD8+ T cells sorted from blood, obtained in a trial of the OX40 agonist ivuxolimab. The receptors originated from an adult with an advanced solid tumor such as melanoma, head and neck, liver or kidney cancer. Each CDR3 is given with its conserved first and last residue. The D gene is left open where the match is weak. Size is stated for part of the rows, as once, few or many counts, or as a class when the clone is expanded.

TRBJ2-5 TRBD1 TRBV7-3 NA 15 CASSLGTGLWETQYF TGTGCCAGCAGCCTAGGGACAGGGTTATGGGAGACCCAGTACTTC
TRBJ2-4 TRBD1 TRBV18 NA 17 CASSLFDRGQSKNIQYF TGTGCCAGCTCACTTTTCGACAGGGGGCAGTCAAAAAACATTCAGTACTTC
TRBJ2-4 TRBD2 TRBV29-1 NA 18 CSATRTSGGVGAKNIQYF TGCAGCGCCACCCGGACTAGCGGGGGGGTAGGGGCCAAAAACATTCAGTACTTC
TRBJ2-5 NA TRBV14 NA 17 CASSPLKIGGGGETQYF TGTGCCAGCAGCCCCCTAAAGATCGGGGGAGGAGGAGAGACCCAGTACTTC
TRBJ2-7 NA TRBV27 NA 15 CASSPRGGILHEQYF TGTGCCAGCAGTCCAAGGGGGGGAATTTTACACGAGCAGTACTTC
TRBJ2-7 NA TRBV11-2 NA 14 CATERGGASYEQYF TGTGCCACCGAAAGGGGTGGGGCTTCCTACGAGCAGTACTTC
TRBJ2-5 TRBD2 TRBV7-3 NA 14 CASSASGGEETQYF TGTGCCAGCAGCGCCAGCGGGGGCGAAGAGACCCAGTACTTC
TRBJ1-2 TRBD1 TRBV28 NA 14 CASRRQGFNYGYTF TGTGCCAGCAGGAGACAGGGTTTTAACTATGGCTACACCTTC
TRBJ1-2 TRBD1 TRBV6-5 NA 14 CASRPGTGYYGYTF TGTGCCAGCAGGCCCGGGACAGGGTACTATGGCTACACCTTC
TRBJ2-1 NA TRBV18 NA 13 CASSRATENEQFF TGTGCCAGCTCACGGGCGACGGAAAATGAGCAGTTCTTC
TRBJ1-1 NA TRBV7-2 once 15 CASSSGMAMNTEAFF TGTGCCAGCAGCTCGGGGATGGCGATGAACACTGAAGCTTTCTTT
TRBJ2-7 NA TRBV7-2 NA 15 CASSPSPIALYEQYF TGTGCCAGCAGCCCATCACCTATAGCGCTCTACGAGCAGTACTTC
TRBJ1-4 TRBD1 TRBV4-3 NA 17 CASSRQLTGTAPVGLFF TGCGCCAGCAGCCGACAGTTAACCGGGACAGCGCCAGTGGGACTGTTTTTT
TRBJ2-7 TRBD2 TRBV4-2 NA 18 CASSLIGLAGDGNYEQYF TGTGCCAGCAGCTTAATTGGACTAGCGGGAGATGGGAACTACGAGCAGTACTTC
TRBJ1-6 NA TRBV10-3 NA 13 CAISLGGNSPLHF TGTGCCATCAGTCTCGGGGGAAATTCACCCCTCCACTTT
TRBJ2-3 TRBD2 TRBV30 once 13 CAWISGSLDTQYF TGTGCCTGGATTAGCGGGAGTTTAGATACGCAGTATTTT
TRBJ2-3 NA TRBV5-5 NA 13 CASSLDRVDTQYF TGTGCCAGCAGCTTGGACAGGGTAGATACGCAGTATTTT
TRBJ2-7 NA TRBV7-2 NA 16 CASSLAPAPDLHEQYF TGTGCCAGCAGCTTAGCCCCCGCCCCTGACCTCCACGAGCAGTACTTC